This TCR beta chain was found in a study of long-term antiretroviral therapy in people with HIV. Study findings and constraints: Subsequent to ART, diversity was augmented yet persisted below that of transplant donor controls.

Germline loops: CDR1 SEHNR, CDR2 FQNEAQ (reference sequence). V dropped 0 bases and J dropped 2; count of bases not matched to a gene: 2. This CDR3 comprises 17 residues. The count of this clone is one. Its antigen remains unknown. Survey-level immunoSEQ v3.0 assays were run. TCRdb's copy holds only in-frame clones and misses some; the assay was immunoSEQ multiplex PCR. The sample includes about 17,000 clones, 90% to 95% seen only once; the top ten take more than 1.3%. The sample consisted of unsorted PBMCs, taken less than 13 years after starting antiretroviral therapy. The genes are TRBV7-9 and TRBJ2-5; 14 bases are a match to TRBD2. The sequence came from a man aged 25 to 45 with HIV. CDR3 loop: CASSLAGTSGGQETQYF. Written as DNA, the CDR3 is TGTGCCAGCAGCTTAGCGGGGACTAGCGGGGGACAAGAGACCCAGTACTTC.